The sequence of this TCR beta chain was determined in a study of CXCR3 chemokines and chemotherapy response in bladder cancer. This clonotype has ten or more counts. With 6 bases removed from V and 9 bases from J, the gap between germline ends came to 15 bases. The germline CDR1 and CDR2 sequences are SNHLY and FYNNEI. The CDR3 is 13 amino acids. From the PCR reads, TCRdb called clonotypes with MiXCR, one entry per CDR3 protein. The sample contains 8,000 to 10,000 distinct CDR3 sequences, under 30% of which appear only once. The chain uses TRBV2 and TRBJ2-1, with D hard to call. The receptor was isolated from a human donor with bladder cancer that did not respond to neoadjuvant chemotherapy. This specimen was acquired from a patient whose treatment included neoadjuvant chemotherapy. CDR3 coding DNA: TGTGCCAGCAGGGCCGACTCGTTCGGTGAGCAGTTCTTC. This encodes CASRADSFGEQFF. Looking up the rest from reference TRBV2 and TRBJ2-1 gives the full variable domain: EPEVTQTPSHQVTQMGQEVILRCVPISNHLYFYWYRQILGQKVEFLVSFYNNEISEKSEIFDDQFSVERPDGSNFTLKIRSTKLEDSAMYFCASRADSFGEQFFGPGTRLTVL.